This T cell receptor (beta chain) was sequenced during a study of beta chain features in type 1 diabetes. Study details: All samples together contributed about 100,000,000 sorted cells for examination. Study-wide results and limits: The similarity of naive, central memory and Treg TCRB repertoires appeared greater among patients than among healthy donors. There were fewer insertions and more deletions at the VDJ junctions of type 1 diabetes patients.

What was sequenced were expressed TCRB transcripts, since all of the isolated RNA had been reverse transcribed. Some clones are missing from TCRdb's copy, which holds only in-frame ones; the method was immunoSEQ multiplex PCR. Of 350,000 to 400,000 clones in the sample, about 16% were seen once. Trimming cost V 6 bases and J 2 bases; bases outside gene matches: 7. CDR3 length: 15 amino acids. CDR1 and CDR2 from the germline V gene are SGHVS and FNYEAQ. This clone was counted a few times. What it binds is unknown. Sorted CD4+ subsets: naive, central memory, regulatory, stem cell-like memory (CD45RO/CCR7/CD25/CD127/CD95/CD27 panel).

The genes are TRBV7-6 and TRBJ2-1; 7 nucleotides line up with TRBD2. Sample: naive CD4+ T cells from blood. This TCR derives from a young woman in good health. The CDR3 here is CASSTPGGAYNEQFF. The DNA of the CDR3 is TGTGCCAGCAGTACCCCGGGGGGTGCCTACAATGAGCAGTTCTTC.